The 20 T cell receptor beta chains below all came from one sample that was sequenced in a study of identical twins. TCRdb reanalysed the 5' RACE reads using MiXCR and keeps one entry per CDR3 protein. The sample comprises 350,000 to 450,000 distinct CDR3 sequences, approximately 17% of which are singletons, and 12% rests with the top ten. Input material: naive T cells sorted from blood. These receptors were taken from a man in his fifties in good health.

Ten or more counts support this clonotype. The chain couples TRBV4-1 to TRBJ2-1; the D gene is possibly TRBD1 (5 bases). Trimming took off 1 base at V and 7 bases at J, with 8 bases between the two ends. The CDR3 has 13 residues. CDR1 MGHRA and CDR2 YSYEKL come from the germline V gene. The CDR3 protein is CASSQVGANEQFF. CDR3 nucleotide sequence: TGCGCCAGCAGCCAAGTTGGGGCAAATGAGCAGTTCTTC.

This clonotype has only a few counts. The rearrangement links TRBV11-2 to TRBJ2-7, with D tentatively TRBD1 or TRBD2 (5 bases each). Germline CDR1 SGHAT, CDR2 FQNNGV. V was shortened by 2 bases and J by 7 bases, with 21 bases between the two germline ends. The CDR3 totals 16 residues. The CDR3 protein is CASSLLGTPGNGEQYF. The DNA of the CDR3 is TGTGCCAGCAGCTTACTGGGGACCCCCGGGAATGGGGAGCAGTACTTC. The entire variable domain, with the rest obtained from reference TRBV11-2 and TRBJ2-7, is as follows: EAGVAQSPRYKIIEKRQSVAFWCNPISGHATLYWYQQILGQGPKLLIQFQNNGVVDDSQLPKDRFSAERLKGVDSTLKIQPAKLEDSAVYLCASSLLGTPGNGEQYFGPGTRLTVT.

The sample holds many counts of this clonotype. The chain combines TRBV3-1 with TRBJ1-1; 8 nucleotides line up with TRBD1. The length of the CDR3 is 15 residues. CDR1 and CDR2 from the germline V gene are LGHDT and YNNKEL (reference sequence). Unmatched junction bases numbered 5, after V lost 5 bases and J lost 0 bases. The CDR3 nucleotides read TGTGCCAGCAGCACGACAGGGGTCTTGAACACTGAAGCTTTCTTT. It specifies CASSTTGVLNTEAFF.

The chain recombines TRBV20-1 with TRBJ2-6, with 12 bases lining up with TRBD1. Germline V gene lookup returns CDR1 DFQATT and CDR2 SNEGSKA (reference sequence). There are 19 residues in the CDR3. The J segment lost 2 bases and the V segment lost 3 bases, leaving 11 bases of the junction unmatched. The DNA of the CDR3 is TGCAGTGCTAGGATTCCACCGGGACAGGGGGCAGCTGGGGCCAACGTCCTGACTTTC. Protein sequence: CSARIPPGQGAAGANVLTF.

The chain is built from TRBV7-9 and TRBJ2-1; 10 nucleotides align to TRBD2. Unmatched junction bases numbered 11, after V lost 2 bases and J lost 7 bases. From germline, CDR1 is SEHNR and CDR2 FQNEAQ (reference sequence). CDR3 length equals 17 residues. In nucleotides, the CDR3 is TGTGCCAGCAGCTTAATGGTACTAGCGGGAATCTCAAATGAGCAGTTCTTC. Protein sequence: CASSLMVLAGISNEQFF.

This clonotype was recorded many times. The V and J genes are TRBV29-1 and TRBJ2-7, with D perhaps matching TRBD1 or TRBD2 (5 bases each). Trimming took 6 bases from V and 0 from J, leaving 12 bases between them. CDR3 length: 13 residues. CDR1 is SQVTM, CDR2 ANQGSEA, per germline. The CDR3 DNA follows: TGCAGCGTCGGGGACGTTTTCTCCTACGAGCAGTACTTC. This codes for CSVGDVFSYEQYF.

The genes are TRBV6-6 and TRBJ1-2, with D unclear. Germline values: CDR1 MNHNY, CDR2 SVGAGI (reference sequence). Trimming cost V 5 bases and J 4 bases, with 11 bases left between them. This CDR3 spans 13 amino acids. CDR3 residues: CASSQEEGYGYTF. CDR3 coding DNA: TGTGCCAGCAGTCAAGAAGAAGGCTATGGCTACACCTTC.

Only a few counts were recorded for this clonotype. This chain joins TRBV7-2 and TRBJ1-2, with TRBD1 matching 8 bases. The trim removed 2 bases at V and 3 bases at J, leaving 2 bases unmatched. The CDR3 covers 14 residues. Germline CDR1 and CDR2: SGHTA and FQGNSA. CDR3 protein: CASSLMTGDYGYTF. CDR3 nucleotide sequence: TGTGCCAGCAGCTTAATGACAGGGGACTATGGCTACACCTTC.

A few counts support this clonotype. The gene calls are TRBV29-1 and TRBJ2-2; D is perhaps TRBD1 (6 bases). The CDR3 runs to 14 residues. CDR1 and CDR2 (germline): SQVTM, ANQGSEA. V lost 6 bases, J lost 4 bases, and 15 bases lay in between. In nucleotides, the CDR3 is TGCAGCGTACGCAGGGGACACCCCACCGGGGAGCTGTTTTTT. This translates into CSVRRGHPTGELFF.

Ten or more counts support this clonotype. The chain combines TRBV10-3 with TRBJ2-5; 8 bases line up with TRBD2. Trimming cost V 2 bases and J 1 base; bases outside gene matches: 6. Germline loops: CDR1 ENHRY, CDR2 SYGVKD. There are 16 residues in the CDR3. CDR3 coding DNA: TGTGCCATCAGTGAGGGGCGGGGGGCCATCCAAGAGACCCAGTACTTC. This translates into CAISEGRGAIQETQYF.

There are many counts of this clonotype. The chain couples TRBV25-1 to TRBJ1-4; D is possibly TRBD1 (5 bases). V lost 3 bases and J lost 7, with 12 bases in between. The CDR3 has 14 amino acids. Germline loops: CDR1 MGHDK, CDR2 SYGVNS. The CDR3 nucleotides read TGTGCCAGCAGTGACGGGGGGAGGGGTGAAAAACTGTTTTTT. Its protein product is CASSDGGRGEKLFF.

This clonotype was found many times. The V gene is TRBV28, the J gene TRBJ2-7; tentatively, D is TRBD1 or TRBD2 (5 bases each). The germline V and J ends were trimmed by 5 bases and 2 bases, with 16 bases remaining between them. CDR1 MDHEN and CDR2 SYDVKM come from the germline V gene. The CDR3 has 15 residues. The DNA for the CDR3 is TGTGCCAGCAGTGACCCCTTTCGGGGCACCTACGAGCAGTACTTC. Translated, it gives CASSDPFRGTYEQYF.

DNA for the CDR3: TGTGCCAGCAGCCAAGATTTGGGGGCAGTTAAAGCTTTCTTT. This gives the protein CASSQDLGAVKAFF. The rearrangement uses TRBV3-1 and TRBJ1-1, with D perhaps matching TRBD1 (6 bases). Trimming removed 0 bases at V and 9 bases at J, with 14 bases between. The germline V gene has CDR1 LGHDT and CDR2 YNNKEL (reference sequence). CDR3 length: 14 amino acids.

This clonotype appeared many times. This chain links TRBV5-1 with TRBJ1-6; D ambiguous. The germline V gene has CDR1 SGHRS and CDR2 YFSETQ. The CDR3 consists of 16 residues. Trimming stripped 4 bases from V and 7 bases from J, with 18 bases between. The CDR3 sequence is CASSTVPRGRNSPLHF. In nucleotides, the CDR3 is TGCGCCAGCAGCACGGTCCCTCGGGGTAGAAATTCACCCCTCCACTTT.

This clonotype was observed many times. The chain carries TRBV20-1 and TRBJ2-5, with 7 bases lining up with TRBD2. CDR3 length equals 15 residues. Germline CDR1 reads DFQATT; CDR2 reads SNEGSKA (reference sequence). The junction had 9 bases not matched to a gene; V was cut back by 5 bases and J by 0 bases. CDR3 nucleotide sequence: TGCAGTGCTTCCCTAGCGGAGACGTACCAAGAGACCCAGTACTTC. Amino acid sequence: CSASLAETYQETQYF.

This clonotype has just a few counts. The CDR3 region has the DNA TGTGCCAGCAGCGTTGGGCCCGGACAGGGCTACGAGCAGTACTTC. It yields the protein CASSVGPGQGYEQYF. The gene calls are TRBV9 and TRBJ2-7; 8 bases map to TRBD1. Looked up from germline, CDR1 is SGDLS and CDR2 is YYNGEE. The CDR3 is 15 residues long. The V segment lost 2 bases and the J segment 3 bases; nucleotides outside the gene matches: 7.

The gene calls are TRBV2 and TRBJ1-5; D is unresolved. Trimming shortened V by 3 bases and J by 3 bases, and 12 bases separated the two germline ends. The germline gives CDR1 SNHLY, CDR2 FYNNEI. The CDR3 runs 15 residues. Written as DNA, the CDR3 is TGTGCCAGCAGTGAGGTCAACAGCCTCAATCAGCCCCAGCATTTT. This encodes CASSEVNSLNQPQHF. Together with reference TRBV2 and TRBJ1-5, the CDR3 gives the full variable domain: EPEVTQTPSHQVTQMGQEVILRCVPISNHLYFYWYRQILGQKVEFLVSFYNNEISEKSEIFDDQFSVERPDGSNFTLKIRSTKLEDSAMYFCASSEVNSLNQPQHFGDGTRLSIL.

V and J are TRBV15 and TRBJ2-7; D unresolved. The V gene lost 0 bases and the J gene lost 5 bases, with 5 bases spanning the gap. This CDR3 spans 12 amino acids. Germline-derived CDR1 and CDR2 are LNHNV and YYDKDF (reference sequence). This CDR3 reads CATSRDDHEQYF. CDR3 DNA sequence: TGTGCCACCAGCAGAGATGACCACGAGCAGTACTTC.

The CDR3 nucleotides are TGCAGGGCTTTGGGGGCCCAGGGTACGCAGTATTTT. Its translation: CRALGAQGTQYF. The chain combines TRBV20-1 with TRBJ2-3; maybe TRBD1 (6 bases). From germline, CDR1 is DFQATT and CDR2 SNEGSKA (reference sequence). The CDR3 has 12 amino acids.

At least ten counts were recorded for this clonotype. This sequence joins TRBV4-3 and TRBJ2-1; 12 bases fit TRBD1. The CDR3 contains 16 residues. The germline CDR1 and CDR2 sequences are LGHNA and YSLEER. The ends lost 2 bases at V and 8 bases at J; junction bases unmatched: 7. CDR3 residues: CASSQIPGQGAYEQFF. The CDR3, as DNA: TGCGCCAGCAGCCAAATCCCGGGACAGGGGGCATATGAGCAGTTCTTC.